Below are 27 T cell receptor beta chains sequenced from a single sample in a study of CD4 T cells in relation to SARS-CoV-2 and coronaviruses. Their specific antigens are unknown. Generated by immunoSEQ multiplex PCR, the TCRdb table keeps only in-frame clones and is missing some. The table has 35,000 to 40,000 clones, around 74% seen once. Sequenced input: memory CD4+ T cells from PBMCs, cultured in vitro. Receptor source: an adult with COVID-19.

The sample holds a few counts of this clone. The chain uses TRBV6-2 or TRBV6-3 and TRBJ2-7, with D unresolved. The CDR3 length is 15 residues. Trimming took off 5 bases at V and 0 bases at J, with 14 bases between the two ends. Germline CDR1 MNHEY, CDR2 SVGEGT. The CDR3 DNA follows: TGTGCCAGCAGTGTAGCCGTAGACGGCTCCTACGAGCAGTACTTC. It translates to CASSVAVDGSYEQYF.

The CDR3: CASSLAGPGANNEQFF. CDR3 coding DNA: TGTGCCAGCAGCTTGGCAGGACCGGGCGCTAATAATGAGCAGTTCTTC. The chain uses TRBV5-4 and TRBJ2-1; no clear D. The germline V gene has CDR1 SGHNT and CDR2 YYREEE (reference sequence). Trimming cost V 0 bases and J 7 bases, with 17 bases left between them. This CDR3 is built from 16 residues.

The rearrangement links TRBV7-9 to TRBJ2-6; no definite D call. The V gene's germline CDR1 is SEHNR and CDR2 FQNEAQ (reference sequence). The CDR3 contains 17 residues. V was trimmed by 7 bases and J by 2 bases, leaving 18 bases between them. As DNA, the CDR3 is TGTGCCAGCACCTTTTCGCCCTGGGAAGCTGGGGCCAACGTCCTGACTTTC. This encodes CASTFSPWEAGANVLTF.

The genes are TRBV28 and TRBJ2-2; TRBD2 matches 8 bases. CDR1 and CDR2 from the germline V gene are MDHEN and SYDVKM. Trimming cost V 4 bases and J 4 bases; bases outside gene matches: 8. CDR3 length: 16 residues. CDR3 nucleotide sequence: TGTGCCAGCAGTTCTCCCGGGACTAGTCCCACCGGGGAGCTGTTTTTT. It is translated as CASSSPGTSPTGELFF. The entire variable domain, with the rest obtained from reference TRBV28 and TRBJ2-2, is as follows: DVKVTQSSRYLVKRTGEKVFLECVQDMDHENMFWYRQDPGLGLRLIYFSYDVKMKEKGDIPEGYSVSREKKERFSLILESASTNQTSMYLCASSSPGTSPTGELFFGEGSRLTVL.

V is TRBV6-2 or TRBV6-3 and J is TRBJ2-1; D possibly corresponds to TRBD1 (6 bases). V was cut by 2 bases and J by 1 base, with 15 bases left in between. The CDR3 consists of 17 residues. CDR1 and CDR2 from the germline V gene are MNHEY and SVGEGT. The CDR3 here is CASSYGGTGISYNEQFF. CDR3 coding DNA: TGTGCCAGCAGTTACGGGGGAACAGGGATTTCCTACAATGAGCAGTTCTTC.

V usage is TRBV7-9 and J usage is TRBJ2-1; TRBD2 aligns across 8 bases. Looked up from germline, CDR1 is SEHNR and CDR2 is FQNEAQ (reference sequence). With 4 bases clipped from V and 9 bases from J, the junction kept 8 bases outside the gene matches. This CDR3 comprises 14 residues. CDR3 DNA: TGTGCCAGCAGCTCCGGGACTAGTCTAGGTGAGCAGTTCTTC. Translation gives CASSSGTSLGEQFF. Supplemented by reference TRBV7-9 and TRBJ2-1, the full variable domain reads DTGVSQNPRHKITKRGQNVTFRCDPISEHNRLYWYRQTLGQGPEFLTYFQNEAQLEKSRLLSDRFSAERPKGSFSTLEIQRTEQGDSAMYLCASSSGTSLGEQFFGPGTRLTVL.

The CDR3 here is CASSLGGGGPYEQYF. CDR3 bases: TGTGCCAGCAGCTTGGGGGGAGGGGGACCCTACGAGCAGTACTTC. The V call is TRBV5-4, the J call TRBJ2-7, with a tentative D call TRBD2 (7 bases). The germline V gene has CDR1 SGHNT and CDR2 YYREEE (reference sequence). V gave up 0 bases and J gave up 2 bases, with 12 bases separating them. This CDR3 has 15 amino acids.

This clone has only one observation. This chain uses TRBV11-2 with TRBJ1-3; D unresolved. The CDR3 length is 15 residues. CDR1 and CDR2 from the germline V gene are SGHAT and FQNNGV. The V end was cut by 1 base, the J end by 2 bases, with 9 bases between. Here the CDR3 DNA reads TGTGCCAGCAGCTTAGCCAGGAAGACTGGAAACACCATATATTTT. Its protein product is CASSLARKTGNTIYF.

CDR3 sequence reads: CASSYSGTGGEAFF. Here the CDR3 DNA reads TGTGCCAGCAGTTACTCGGGGACAGGGGGCGAAGCTTTCTTT. This chain connects TRBV6-5 to TRBJ1-1; 12 nucleotides match TRBD1. Unmatched junction bases numbered 1, after V lost 0 bases and J lost 8 bases. Germline CDR1 is MNHEY and CDR2 is SVGAGI. This CDR3 has 14 residues.

The J gene is TRBJ2-3, the V gene TRBV20-1, with no clear D. Germline V gene sequence: CDR1 DFQATT, CDR2 SNEGSKA (reference sequence). The CDR3 covers 11 residues. Trimming removed 6 bases at V and 2 bases at J, with 6 bases between. The CDR3 sequence: CSADSTDTQYF. The CDR3 bases are TGCAGTGCAGATTCCACAGATACGCAGTATTTT.

This sequence joins TRBV28 and TRBJ2-7; 11 nucleotides agree with TRBD1. J was trimmed by 3 bases and V by 5 bases; bases with no gene match: 6. Germline V gene data show CDR1 as MDHEN and CDR2 as SYDVKM. This CDR3 has 15 amino acids. The CDR3 here is CASSGPGTGGYEQYF. The CDR3 DNA is TGTGCCAGCAGTGGGCCCGGGACAGGGGGCTACGAGCAGTACTTC. The variable domain in full, with the rest retrieved from reference TRBV28 and TRBJ2-7, is DVKVTQSSRYLVKRTGEKVFLECVQDMDHENMFWYRQDPGLGLRLIYFSYDVKMKEKGDIPEGYSVSREKKERFSLILESASTNQTSMYLCASSGPGTGGYEQYFGPGTRLTVT.

The genes are TRBV27 and TRBJ2-2; TRBD2 matches at 11 bases. With V trimmed by 4 bases and J by 4 bases, 2 bases remained unmatched. The CDR3 runs to 15 residues. Germline V gene lookup returns CDR1 MNHEY and CDR2 SMNVEV (reference sequence). The CDR3, as DNA: TGTGCCAGCAGTTCACTAGCGGGAGTCACCGGGGAGCTGTTTTTT. Translated: CASSSLAGVTGELFF.

The chain is built from TRBV4-3 and TRBJ1-2, with D possibly TRBD1 on 6 matching bases. The CDR3 covers 13 residues. Trimming took off 8 bases at V and 7 bases at J, with 17 bases between the two ends. From germline, CDR1 is LGHNA and CDR2 YSLEER. The CDR3 nucleotides are TGCGCCAGCCGGGCGGGGGGCTTCGCTGGCTACACCTTC. This encodes CASRAGGFAGYTF.

This clone was seen a single time. The rearrangement uses TRBV24-1 and TRBJ2-3, with TRBD1 as a possible D gene (7 bases). Trimming left V 0 bases short and J 6 bases short, with 18 bases between. Germline V lookup: CDR1 KGHDR, CDR2 SFDVKD. The CDR3 spans 17 residues. The CDR3 coding sequence is TGTGCCACCAGTGATTTGGGAGCAGGGGGGTCGCTCGATACGCAGTATTTT. Its translation is CATSDLGAGGSLDTQYF.

This chain uses TRBV6-5 with TRBJ1-5; tentative D call: TRBD1 (5 bases). V shed 10 bases and J shed 5 bases, with 18 bases lying between them. The CDR3 contains 14 residues. In germline, CDR1 is MNHEY, CDR2 SVGAGI. Here the CDR3 reads CATSPVRGDQPQHF. The CDR3 nucleotides read TGTGCCACCAGCCCAGTTAGAGGGGATCAGCCCCAGCATTTT.

The chain couples TRBV5-1 to TRBJ1-2, with D possibly matching TRBD1 (6 bases). Germline CDR1 is SGHRS and CDR2 is YFSETQ. Trimming stripped 2 bases from V and 8 bases from J, with 16 bases between. The CDR3 has 14 amino acids. CDR3: CASSLSGAAGGYTF. Here the CDR3 DNA reads TGCGCCAGCAGCTTATCGGGGGCGGCGGGAGGCTACACCTTC.

The V call is TRBV7-3, the J call TRBJ2-7; D tentatively reads TRBD1 or TRBD2 (5 bases each). CDR1 is SGHTA and CDR2 is FQGTGA in the germline V gene. This CDR3 contains 13 residues. Trimming cost V 5 bases and J 2 bases, with 10 bases left between them. CDR3 sequence: CASSRDAAYEQYF. The CDR3 DNA is TGTGCCAGCAGCCGGGACGCAGCCTACGAGCAGTACTTC.

The chain recombines TRBV11-2 with TRBJ2-7; D is possibly TRBD1 or TRBD2 (5 bases each). V was trimmed by 5 bases and J by 3 bases, leaving 20 bases between them. The CDR3 extends over 16 amino acids. Germline-derived CDR1 and CDR2 are SGHAT and FQNNGV. The CDR3 is CASSPQAGTPGYEQYF. CDR3 bases: TGTGCCAGCAGCCCCCAGGCCGGGACCCCAGGCTACGAGCAGTACTTC.

The chain combines TRBV28 with TRBJ2-1; 9 bases are a match to TRBD2. Germline-derived CDR1 and CDR2 are MDHEN and SYDVKM. The CDR3 contains 17 residues. The junction had 11 bases not matched to a gene; V was cut back by 7 bases and J by 1 base. As DNA, the CDR3 is TGTGCCAGCACCGATCTAGCGGGATTCCCTTCCTACAATGAGCAGTTCTTC. This codes for CASTDLAGFPSYNEQFF. The variable domain in full, completed from reference TRBV28 and TRBJ2-1, reads DVKVTQSSRYLVKRTGEKVFLECVQDMDHENMFWYRQDPGLGLRLIYFSYDVKMKEKGDIPEGYSVSREKKERFSLILESASTNQTSMYLCASTDLAGFPSYNEQFFGPGTRLTVL.

This clone appeared a few times. The genes are TRBV7-9 and TRBJ1-2, with D uncertain. Trimming left V 2 bases short and J 3 bases short, with 7 bases between. Germline lookup yields CDR1 SEHNR and CDR2 FQNEAQ (reference sequence). CDR3 length: 13 amino acids. CDR3 residues: CASSLIVDYGYTF. The CDR3 DNA reads TGTGCCAGCAGCTTAATTGTGGACTATGGCTACACCTTC.

V gene TRBV10-3 combines with J gene TRBJ2-4, with D perhaps matching TRBD1 (6 bases). There are 16 residues in the CDR3. Looked up from germline, CDR1 is ENHRY and CDR2 is SYGVKD. V shed 3 bases and J shed 1 base, with 13 bases lying between them. The CDR3 nucleotides read TGTGCCATCAGTGAAGGGGGAAGCAATGCCAAAAACATTCAGTACTTC. Amino acid sequence: CAISEGGSNAKNIQYF.

This chain links TRBV7-8 with TRBJ2-3, with TRBD2 as a possible D gene (6 bases). Looked up from germline, CDR1 is SGHVS and CDR2 is FQNEAQ. With 3 bases removed from V and 4 bases from J, the gap between germline ends came to 14 bases. This CDR3 spans 15 amino acids. CDR3 sequence (DNA): TGTGCCAGCAGCTTCGTCGGGAGTCGTGCAGATACGCAGTATTTT. It codes for CASSFVGSRADTQYF.

This chain uses TRBV7-9 with TRBJ1-2, with D uncertain. Trimming took off 2 bases at V and 4 bases at J, with 8 bases between the two ends. The CDR3 length is 13 residues. Germline loops: CDR1 SEHNR, CDR2 FQNEAQ (reference sequence). CDR3 bases: TGTGCCAGCAGCTTAAACAGCGTCTATGGCTACACCTTC. Encoded protein: CASSLNSVYGYTF.

The chain links TRBV7-9 to TRBJ2-2; TRBD2 is a possible D gene (6 bases). This CDR3 is 16 amino acids long. Trimming took off 7 bases at V and 3 bases at J, with 18 bases between the two ends. Germline V gene sequence: CDR1 SEHNR, CDR2 FQNEAQ (reference sequence). The CDR3 reads CASTNPGVIDTGELFF. The CDR3 DNA sequence: TGTGCCAGCACCAACCCGGGGGTAATCGACACCGGGGAGCTGTTTTTT.

This clone was detected once. The chain links TRBV4-1 to TRBJ1-3, with D hard to call. CDR1 MGHRA and CDR2 YSYEKL come from the germline V gene. The CDR3 consists of 20 residues. V shed 2 bases and J shed 2 bases, with 25 bases lying between them. CDR3 residues: CASSQIQGRDPRAPGNTIYF. The CDR3 bases are TGCGCCAGCAGCCAAATCCAAGGTCGGGATCCAAGGGCCCCTGGAAACACCATATATTTT.

This rearrangement joins TRBV18 to TRBJ2-1; 10 nucleotides match TRBD1. The CDR3 is 15 amino acids. Trimming took 5 bases from V and 2 from J; bases not matched to a gene: 3. Germline V gene sequence: CDR1 KGHSH, CDR2 LQKENI. CDR3 in DNA: TGTGCCAGCTCAACCGGGACAGGGGCCTACAATGAGCAGTTCTTC. Translating it yields CASSTGTGAYNEQFF.

There are a few counts of this clone. The V gene is TRBV5-5, the J gene TRBJ1-4; D not certain. The CDR3 covers 13 residues. V was cut by 2 bases and J by 8 bases, with 10 bases left in between. Germline-derived CDR1 and CDR2 are SGHKS and YYEKEE (reference sequence). CDR3 in DNA: TGTGCCAGCAGCTTACAGAAGTGGGAAAAACTGTTTTTT. Residues: CASSLQKWEKLFF.